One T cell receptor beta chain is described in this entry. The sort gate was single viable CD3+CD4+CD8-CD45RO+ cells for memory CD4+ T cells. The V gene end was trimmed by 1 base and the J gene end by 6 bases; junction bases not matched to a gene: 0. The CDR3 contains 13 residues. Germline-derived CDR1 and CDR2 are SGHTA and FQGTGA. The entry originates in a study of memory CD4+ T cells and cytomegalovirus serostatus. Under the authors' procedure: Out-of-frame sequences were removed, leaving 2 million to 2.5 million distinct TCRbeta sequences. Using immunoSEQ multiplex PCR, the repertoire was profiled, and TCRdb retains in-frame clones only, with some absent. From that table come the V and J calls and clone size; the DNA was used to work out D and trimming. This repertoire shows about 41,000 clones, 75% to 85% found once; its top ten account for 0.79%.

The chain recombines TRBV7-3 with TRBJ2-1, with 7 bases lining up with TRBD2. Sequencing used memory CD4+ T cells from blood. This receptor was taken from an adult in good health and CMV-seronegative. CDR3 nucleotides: TGTGCCAGCAGCTTAAGGACTAGCAATGAGCAGTTCTTC. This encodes CASSLRTSNEQFF. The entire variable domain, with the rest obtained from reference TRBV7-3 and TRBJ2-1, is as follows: GAGVSQTPSNKVTEKGKYVELRCDPISGHTALYWYRQSLGQGPEFLIYFQGTGAADDSGLPNDRFFAVRPEGSVSTLKIQRTERGDSAVYLCASSLRTSNEQFFGPGTRLTVL.